The sequence of this T cell receptor (beta chain) was determined in a study of shared clonotypes between healthy human individuals. The overall study: CD4 naive cells filled three plates per donor, CD4 memory three, CD8 naive two and CD8 memory one. Broader study findings: Deeper or shallower sequencing was expected to change how clonotypes are shared among donors.

The assay was immunoSEQ multiplex PCR, and TCRdb's table has in-frame clones only and misses some. The top ten hold under 0.45% of the sample, which has a few million clones, approximately 95% seen once. In regard to this clone: Its antigen is still unknown.

This CDR3 comprises 11 residues. Sequenced sample: naive CD4+ T cells from PBMCs. Subset described: CD45RA+ positively selected. V gene TRBV21-1 combines with J gene TRBJ2-1; the listed D gene, TRBD2, was not tested against the DNA. TRBV21-1 is noted as a pseudogene. The TCR comes from a young man in good health. Some clones in this sample may be carry-over from other donors' samples. The CDR3 spells CASSRRGGQFF. For the CDR3, the DNA is TGTGCCAGCAGCCGCCGGGGAGGGCAGTTCTTC.